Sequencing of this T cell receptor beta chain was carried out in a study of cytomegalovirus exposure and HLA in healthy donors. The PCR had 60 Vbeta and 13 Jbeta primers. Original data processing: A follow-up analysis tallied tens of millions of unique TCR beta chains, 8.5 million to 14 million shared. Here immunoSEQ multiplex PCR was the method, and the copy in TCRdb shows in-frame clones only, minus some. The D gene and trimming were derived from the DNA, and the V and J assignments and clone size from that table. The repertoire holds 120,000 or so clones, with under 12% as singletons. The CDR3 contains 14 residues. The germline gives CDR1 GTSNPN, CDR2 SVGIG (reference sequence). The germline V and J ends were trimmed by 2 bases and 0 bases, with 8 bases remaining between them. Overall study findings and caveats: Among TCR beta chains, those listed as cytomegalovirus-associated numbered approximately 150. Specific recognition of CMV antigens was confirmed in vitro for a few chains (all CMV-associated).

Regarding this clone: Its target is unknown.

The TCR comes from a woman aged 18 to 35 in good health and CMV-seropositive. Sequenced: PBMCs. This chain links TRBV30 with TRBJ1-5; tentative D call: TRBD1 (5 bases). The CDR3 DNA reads TGTGCCTGGAGTTGGGGGGATAGCAATCAGCCCCAGCATTTT. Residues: CAWSWGDSNQPQHF.